The T cell receptor (beta chain) described here comes from a study of blood T cells in healthy people across ages. Isolation recovered at least 6 million PBMCs from every sample. The extraction recovered at least 5.5 micrograms of total RNA per sample. A second roughly 6 to 12 cycle PCR used barcoded and J-beta primers. TCRdb re-derived calls from the 5' RACE reads in MiXCR, one entry per CDR3 protein. The table has more than 650,000 distinct CDR3 sequences, 20% to 30% seen once. With 0 bases clipped from V and 3 bases from J, the junction kept 11 bases outside the gene matches. CDR1 and CDR2 (germline): DFQATT, SNEGSKA (reference sequence). The CDR3 covers 16 residues. These records were also assigned to another study, of T cells of mothers and their children. That source notes: A few healthy Caucasian mothers and their six children donated.

The receptor was derived from a boy aged 5-17 years in good health. The sample taken for sequencing was blood. This chain uses TRBV20-1 with TRBJ2-7; the match to TRBD1 covers 7 bases. Here the CDR3 DNA reads TGCAGTGCTAGAGATCCCCGAGGACAGGAGATCTACGAGCAGTACTTC. Translating it yields CSARDPRGQEIYEQYF.